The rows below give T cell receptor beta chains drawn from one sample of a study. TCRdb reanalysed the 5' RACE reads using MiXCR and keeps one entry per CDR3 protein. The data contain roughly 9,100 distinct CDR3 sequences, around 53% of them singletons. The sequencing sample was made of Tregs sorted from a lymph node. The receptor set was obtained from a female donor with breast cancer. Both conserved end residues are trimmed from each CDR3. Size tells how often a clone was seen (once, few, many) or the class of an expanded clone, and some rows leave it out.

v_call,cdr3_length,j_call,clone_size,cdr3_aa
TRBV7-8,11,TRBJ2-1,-,ASSLRAGREQF
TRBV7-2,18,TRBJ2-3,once,ASSLTSGRAEVIRTDTQY
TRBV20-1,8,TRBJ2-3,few,SSVVDTQY
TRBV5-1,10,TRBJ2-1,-,ASSLFPDEQF
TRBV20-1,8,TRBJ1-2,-,SALIYGYT
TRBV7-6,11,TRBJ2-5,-,ASSSRGPQTQY
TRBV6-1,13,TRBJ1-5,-,ASRPGRGSHQPQH
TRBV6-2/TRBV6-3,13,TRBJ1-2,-,ASSRDTRQGLGYT
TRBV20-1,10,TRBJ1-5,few,SAHRGNQPQH
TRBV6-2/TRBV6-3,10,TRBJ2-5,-,ASSYGWETQY
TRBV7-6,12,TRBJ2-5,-,ASSFSGREETQY
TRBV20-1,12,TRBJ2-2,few,SAPGTDTPGELF
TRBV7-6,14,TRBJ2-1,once,ASSLATAGIPGEQF
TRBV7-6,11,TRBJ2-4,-,ASSLIAGQGQS
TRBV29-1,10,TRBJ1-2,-,SGGGGLGSYT
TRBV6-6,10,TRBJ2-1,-,ASSYPSDEQF
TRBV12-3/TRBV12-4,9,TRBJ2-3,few,ASSSTVTQY
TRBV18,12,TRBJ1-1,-,ASSPRDGNTEAF
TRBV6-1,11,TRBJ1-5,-,ASSDLRNQPQH
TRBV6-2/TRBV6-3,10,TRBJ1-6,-,ASRSANSPLH
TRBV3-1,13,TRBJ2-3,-,ASSPRGVEFLTQY
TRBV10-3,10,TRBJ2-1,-,AISEYVNEQF
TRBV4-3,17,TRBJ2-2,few,ASSQGTLGRQANTGELF
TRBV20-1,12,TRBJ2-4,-,SAQLAGAKNIQY
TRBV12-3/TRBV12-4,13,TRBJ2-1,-,ASSRTSGSWNEQF
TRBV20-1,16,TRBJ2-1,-,SATTGGMDGRDYNEQF
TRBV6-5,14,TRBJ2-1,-,ASSLLGGGSYNEQF
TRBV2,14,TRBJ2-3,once,ASKLQGGGWTDTQY
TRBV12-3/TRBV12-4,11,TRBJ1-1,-,ASSYTENTEAF
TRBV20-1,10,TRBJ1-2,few,SARQGDYGYT
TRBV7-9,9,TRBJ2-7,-,AWGGPYEQY
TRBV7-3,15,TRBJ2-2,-,ASSETPGHPSTGELF
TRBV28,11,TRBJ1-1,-,ASSLRGGTEAF
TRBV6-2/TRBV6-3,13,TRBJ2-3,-,ASSYREVAGGGQY
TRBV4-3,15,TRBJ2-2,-,ASSQANPGHYTGELF
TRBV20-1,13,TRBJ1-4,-,SARDKDRGSEKLF
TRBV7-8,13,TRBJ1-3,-,ASSFGRLTGNTIY
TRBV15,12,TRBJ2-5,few,ATSTWDSQETQY
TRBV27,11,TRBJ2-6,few,ASRGSGANVLT
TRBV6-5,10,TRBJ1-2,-,ASSSSGGGYT
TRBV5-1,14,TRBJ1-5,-,ASSSTGTYSNQPQH